Below, 19 T cell receptor beta chains from the same sample are listed, as sequenced in a study of OX40 agonist ivuxolimab in advanced cancers. Assay: immunoSEQ multiplex PCR; the TCRdb copy retains only in-frame clones and omits some. This sample has 45,000 to 50,000 clones; roughly 90% occur once, and the top ten carry approximately 18%. Specimen: CD4+ or CD8+ T cells sorted from blood, collected in a trial of the OX40 agonist ivuxolimab. These TCRs come from an adult with an advanced solid tumor such as melanoma, head and neck, liver or kidney cancer.

The chain couples TRBV5-1 to TRBJ1-3; 10 positions agree with TRBD1. CDR3 length equals 16 residues. The junction had 8 bases not matched to a gene; V was cut back by 4 bases and J by 4 bases. Germline lookup yields CDR1 SGHRS and CDR2 YFSETQ. The CDR3, as DNA: TGCGCCAGCAGCCCCACCGGGACAGGGGTCGGAAACACCATATATTTT. Its protein product is CASSPTGTGVGNTIYF.

The V and J genes are TRBV11-2 and TRBJ2-7; D is uncertain. The CDR3 runs 15 residues. The germline gives CDR1 SGHAT, CDR2 FQNNGV. With 3 bases removed from V and 9 bases from J, the gap between germline ends came to 21 bases. DNA for the CDR3: TGTGCCAGCAGCTTTATGGCTTCAAGGTTGGAAGTGCAGTACTTC. Translating gives CASSFMASRLEVQYF.

This clone showed up just once. The chain has TRBV9 and TRBJ1-4; D unresolved. Germline values: CDR1 SGDLS, CDR2 YYNGEE. Trimming removed 4 bases at V and 0 bases at J, with 13 bases between. The length of the CDR3 is 16 residues. CDR3 region: CASSLEVMATNEKLFF. In DNA form, the CDR3 reads TGTGCCAGCAGCCTCGAGGTTATGGCAACTAATGAAAAACTGTTTTTT.

The chain recombines TRBV5-1 with TRBJ2-7; 7 nucleotides line up with TRBD2. V was clipped by 0 bases and J by 5 bases; unmatched bases: 2. The CDR3 runs 13 residues. CDR1 and CDR2 from the germline V gene are SGHRS and YFSETQ. The CDR3 DNA reads as TGCGCCAGCAGCTTGGGTGCGGGAGACGAGCAGTACTTC. Protein: CASSLGAGDEQYF.

The chain links TRBV5-1 to TRBJ2-3; D perhaps matches TRBD1 (6 bases). CDR1 and CDR2 (germline): SGHRS, YFSETQ. Trimming left V 2 bases short and J 0 bases short, with 7 bases between. This CDR3 is 14 amino acids long. Here the CDR3 DNA reads TGCGCCAGCAGCTTAGGGGGAAGCACAGATACGCAGTATTTT. Its protein is CASSLGGSTDTQYF.

The rearrangement uses TRBV28 and TRBJ1-5; 7 nucleotides align to TRBD1. CDR1 is MDHEN and CDR2 is SYDVKM in the germline V gene. This CDR3 is 15 amino acids long. J lost 6 bases, V lost 2 bases, and 7 bases had no gene match. CDR3 loop: CASSLETGRSQPQHF. DNA of the CDR3: TGTGCCAGCAGTTTAGAGACAGGGAGGAGTCAGCCCCAGCATTTT.

This chain links TRBV19 with TRBJ2-1; possible D gene TRBD2, 7 bases. Germline V gives CDR1 LNHDA, CDR2 SQIVND (reference sequence). V dropped 1 base and J dropped 6 bases, with 13 bases sitting between them. This CDR3 region has 15 residues. CDR3 nucleotides: TGTGCCAGTAGTATAGGGGGGGGCCGAATCAATGAGCAGTTCTTC. Its protein product is CASSIGGGRINEQFF.

The chain uses TRBV28 and TRBJ2-7; TRBD1 aligns across 7 bases. The ends lost 7 bases at V and 2 bases at J; junction bases unmatched: 11. Germline CDR1 MDHEN, CDR2 SYDVKM. The CDR3 extends over 15 amino acids. The DNA of the CDR3 is TGTGCCAGCACCCACCGGGACAGTCCTGCCTACGAGCAGTACTTC. Amino acids: CASTHRDSPAYEQYF.

V usage is TRBV30 and J usage is TRBJ2-7; D is possibly TRBD1 or TRBD2 (6 bases each). V was trimmed by 4 bases and J by 0 bases, leaving 10 bases between them. The CDR3 runs 13 residues. Looked up from germline, CDR1 is GTSNPN and CDR2 is SVGIG (reference sequence). The CDR3 coding sequence is TGTGCCTGGAAGGGGGGACTCTCCTACGAGCAGTACTTC. This sequence encodes CAWKGGLSYEQYF.

The genes are TRBV6-1 and TRBJ2-5, with no clear D. The V and J ends lost 10 bases and 2 bases respectively, with 14 bases between them. The germline CDR1 and CDR2 sequences are MNHNS and SASEGT. CDR3 length equals 13 residues. The CDR3 region has the DNA TGTGCCACGACGACCGATTTTCAAGAGACCCAGTACTTC. Its protein is CATTTDFQETQYF.

The rearrangement joins TRBV5-8 to TRBJ2-1, with 10 bases that match TRBD2. The CDR3 is made up of 15 amino acids. Trimming removed 2 bases from V and 9 bases from J; junction bases left unmatched: 8. Germline lookup yields CDR1 SGHTS and CDR2 YDEGEE. The CDR3 spells CASSFGTSGNGEQFF. DNA of the CDR3: TGTGCCAGCAGCTTCGGAACTAGCGGGAACGGTGAGCAGTTCTTC.

V usage is TRBV6-4 and J usage is TRBJ2-2, with unresolved D. Trimming removed 1 base from V and 7 bases from J, with 7 bases in between. Looked up from germline, CDR1 is MRHNA and CDR2 is SNTAGT. The CDR3 covers 13 residues. The CDR3 nucleotides are TGTGCCAGCAGTGACTACGCTAACGGGGAGCTGTTTTTT. Translated, it gives CASSDYANGELFF.

This clone was counted once. As DNA, the CDR3 is TGTGCCAGCAGTTTACGGCTAGCGGGGGTTGAGGAGCAGTACTTC. Its translation is CASSLRLAGVEEQYF. The chain joins TRBV28 to TRBJ2-7, with 10 positions matching TRBD2. CDR3 length: 15 residues. The germline CDR1 and CDR2 sequences are MDHEN and SYDVKM. V was clipped by 2 bases and J by 7 bases; unmatched bases: 8.

V and J are TRBV19 and TRBJ1-1; D possibly corresponds to TRBD1 (6 bases). The CDR3 contains 15 residues. Germline CDR1 reads LNHDA; CDR2 reads SQIVND (reference sequence). Between the trimmed V and J ends, which lost 4 bases and 0 bases, there was a span of 12 bases. Written as DNA, the CDR3 is TGTGCCAGTAGTACCCTACAGGGAATGAACACTGAAGCTTTCTTT. Protein: CASSTLQGMNTEAFF.

The chain joins TRBV6-5 to TRBJ1-5; D might be TRBD1 (5 bases). This CDR3 contains 15 residues. V was trimmed by 5 bases and J by 0 bases, leaving 11 bases between them. Per germline, CDR1 MNHEY and CDR2 SVGAGI. The CDR3 sequence: CASSRDSGSNQPQHF. The CDR3 coding sequence is TGTGCCAGCAGTCGGGACTCGGGTAGCAATCAGCCCCAGCATTTT.

A single count supports this clone. V and J are TRBV7-2 and TRBJ2-5; 7 bases agree with TRBD1. The CDR3 contains 14 residues. Per germline, CDR1 SGHTA and CDR2 FQGNSA. The V gene end was trimmed by 7 bases and the J gene end by 1 base; junction bases not matched to a gene: 6. CDR3 sequence (DNA): TGTGCCAGCAAGTTGGGACAGTTCCAAGAGACCCAGTACTTC. Protein sequence: CASKLGQFQETQYF.

The sample holds one count of this clone. Additional DNA sequences in this sample encode the identical CDR3. V is TRBV5-8 and J is TRBJ2-7; 7 bases align to TRBD1. V was pared by 4 bases and J by 1 base, with 5 bases of the junction left unmatched. Per germline, CDR1 SGHTS and CDR2 YDEGEE. The CDR3 is 14 residues long. Here the CDR3 reads CASSIRQGSYEQYF. CDR3 bases: TGTGCCAGCAGCATCAGACAGGGATCCTACGAGCAGTACTTC.

This sequence joins TRBV6-5 and TRBJ1-2; maybe TRBD1 (5 bases). The germline V gene has CDR1 MNHEY and CDR2 SVGAGI. V gave up 6 bases and J gave up 2 bases, with 10 bases separating them. CDR3 length: 13 amino acids. In nucleotides, the CDR3 is TGTGCCAGCAGCCCAGGGCTAAACTATGGCTACACCTTC. Its protein is CASSPGLNYGYTF.

The chain combines TRBV27 with TRBJ2-7, with 7 bases aligning to TRBD1. Losses at the gene ends were 3 bases for V and 4 bases for J; bases not matched to a gene: 3. The germline V gene has CDR1 MNHEY and CDR2 SMNVEV (reference sequence). This CDR3 region has 13 residues. CDR3 loop: CASSFRDRYEQYF. The DNA for the CDR3 is TGTGCCAGCAGTTTCCGGGACAGATACGAGCAGTACTTC.